This is a list of T cell receptor beta chains from one sample in a study of blood T cell repertoires in COVID-19. This table comes from immunoSEQ multiplex PCR, and its TCRdb copy is limited to in-frame clones, with some not included. The sample has over 200,000 clones; 65% to 85% are singletons. What was sequenced was peripheral blood. These receptors were collected from a man aged 35-49 years with acute or convalescent COVID-19. The CDR3 runs from the conserved cysteine through the conserved F or W. Fields, in order: D gene, J gene, clone size, V gene, CDR3 protein, CDR3 DNA. The D gene is left open where the match is weak. Rows give clone size only sometimes, using once, few, many, or a class for an expanded clone.

>NA|TRBJ2-3|once|TRBV9
CASNRGGTDTQYF
TGTGCCAGCAACCGCGGCGGCACAGATACGCAGTATTTT
>NA|TRBJ2-1|NA|TRBV20-1
CSAGDRREQFF
TGCAGTGCCGGCGACAGGCGTGAGCAGTTCTTC
>TRBD1|TRBJ2-1|NA|TRBV5-5
CASSFGQGAYNEQFF
TGTGCCAGCAGCTTCGGACAGGGGGCCTACAATGAGCAGTTCTTC
>TRBD1|TRBJ2-7|NA|TRBV19
CASSQTGSYEQYF
TGTGCCAGTAGCCAGACAGGGTCCTACGAGCAGTACTTC
>NA|TRBJ1-3|NA|TRBV30
CAWKEQLGNTIYF
TGTGCCTGGAAGGAGCAACTAGGAAACACCATATATTTT
>NA|TRBJ2-7|once|TRBV11-3
CASSLGAAGEQYF
TGTGCCAGCAGCTTGGGGGCCGCGGGCGAGCAGTACTTC
>NA|TRBJ2-2|once|TRBV19
CASSSGMKTGELFF
TGTGCCAGTAGTAGCGGGATGAAGACCGGGGAGCTGTTTTTT
>TRBD1|TRBJ1-1|NA|TRBV28
CASRATGANTEAFF
TGTGCCAGCAGAGCGACAGGGGCGAACACTGAAGCTTTCTTT
>NA|TRBJ1-5|once|TRBV7-2
CASSLVYPNQPQHF
TGTGCCAGCAGCTTAGTTTATCCCAATCAGCCCCAGCATTTT
>NA|TRBJ1-1|few|TRBV12-3/TRBV12-4
CASSFGGFEAFF
TGTGCCAGCAGTTTTGGAGGTTTCGAGGCTTTCTTT
>TRBD1|TRBJ1-4|NA|TRBV6-6
CASSYAGQIEKLFF
TGTGCCAGCAGTTACGCGGGACAGATTGAAAAACTGTTTTTT
>NA|TRBJ2-7|once|TRBV29-1
CSVQGWPSYEQYF
TGCAGCGTACAGGGATGGCCCTCCTACGAGCAGTACTTC
>NA|TRBJ1-1|NA|TRBV11-3
CASSLGVGEAFF
TGTGCCAGCAGCTTAGGAGTTGGTGAAGCTTTCTTT
>NA|TRBJ1-6|NA|TRBV5-4
CASSLERNSPLHF
TGTGCCAGCAGCTTGGAACGGAATTCACCCCTCCACTTT
>NA|TRBJ2-1|NA|TRBV7-6
CASSPDLVTYNEQFF
TGTGCCAGCAGCCCCGACCTAGTCACCTACAATGAGCAGTTCTTC
>TRBD1|TRBJ1-2|NA|TRBV4-2
CASSQDGTVNYGYTF
TGTGCCAGCAGCCAAGACGGGACAGTAAACTATGGCTACACCTTC
>NA|TRBJ1-2|NA|TRBV3-1/TRBV3-2
CASSQDRGTADPSGYTF
TGTGCCAGCAGCCAAGATCGGGGAACAGCGGACCCTTCGGGCTACACCTTC
>TRBD1|TRBJ2-7|once|TRBV29-1
CSGVPGTGVYEQYF
TGCAGCGGTGTTCCCGGGACAGGTGTATACGAGCAGTACTTC
>TRBD1|TRBJ1-3|NA|TRBV7-2
CASSIAGGGGNTIYF
TGTGCCAGCAGCATAGCAGGGGGAGGGGGAAACACCATATATTTT
>TRBD1|TRBJ2-1|once|TRBV6-5
CASSYDRANNEQFF
TGTGCCAGCAGTTACGACAGGGCAAACAATGAGCAGTTCTTC
>TRBD2|TRBJ2-1|NA|TRBV12-3/TRBV12-4
CASSSGTDEQFF
TGTGCCAGCAGTAGCGGGACCGATGAGCAGTTCTTC
>NA|TRBJ1-2|NA|TRBV2
CASSDRNNYGYTF
TGTGCCAGCAGTGACAGGAATAACTATGGCTACACCTTC
>NA|TRBJ2-7|NA|TRBV9
CASGRDSNPGEQYF
TGTGCCAGCGGCCGGGACTCCAACCCGGGGGAGCAGTACTTC
>TRBD1|TRBJ2-7|NA|TRBV5-8
CASSWGWTGGEQYF
TGTGCCAGCAGCTGGGGGTGGACAGGGGGCGAGCAGTACTTC
>NA|TRBJ2-7|NA|TRBV10-3
CAISPYLAEGDEQYF
TGTGCCATCAGTCCATACCTAGCGGAGGGGGACGAGCAGTACTTC
>TRBD1|TRBJ1-5|once|TRBV24-1
CATNSDRGLNQPQHF
TGTGCCACCAACTCGGACAGGGGGCTTAATCAGCCCCAGCATTTT
>NA|TRBJ1-1|few|TRBV11-1
CASSLAQAGGSEAFF
TGTGCCAGCAGCTTAGCGCAGGCAGGAGGCTCTGAAGCTTTCTTT
>NA|TRBJ1-1|NA|TRBV19
CASSIYDAPWSRNTEAFF
TGTGCCAGTAGTATATATGACGCGCCTTGGTCTAGGAACACTGAAGCTTTCTTT
>NA|TRBJ1-4|NA|TRBV11-2
CASSLVGGLTNEKLFF
TGTGCCAGCAGCTTAGTAGGCGGACTTACTAATGAAAAACTGTTTTTT
>TRBD1|TRBJ1-2|once|TRBV27
CASSWGQGNGYTF
TGTGCCAGCAGTTGGGGACAGGGGAACGGCTACACCTTC
>NA|TRBJ2-3|NA|TRBV15
CATSRDLSTDTQYF
TGTGCCACCAGCAGAGACCTCAGCACAGATACGCAGTATTTT
>NA|TRBJ2-3|NA|TRBV11-3
CASSSSRGTDTQYF
TGTGCCAGCAGCTCCTCGCGAGGGACAGATACGCAGTATTTT
>NA|TRBJ1-1|NA|TRBV2
CASRFTGNTEAFF
TGTGCCAGCAGATTCACAGGGAACACTGAAGCTTTCTTT
>NA|TRBJ1-2|NA|TRBV7-8
CASSARVGGRNYGYTF
TGTGCCAGCAGCGCTCGGGTTGGTGGGAGAAACTATGGCTACACCTTC
>NA|TRBJ2-5|NA|TRBV24-1
CATSQGETQYF
TGTGCCACCTCGCAGGGCGAGACCCAGTACTTC
>NA|TRBJ1-5|NA|TRBV7-2
CAGSLRGYQPQHF
TGTGCCGGCAGCTTAAGGGGGTATCAGCCCCAGCATTTT
>TRBD1|TRBJ1-1|NA|TRBV4-3
CASSQDRGGLGAFF
TGCGCCAGCAGCCAAGATCGAGGGGGCTTGGGAGCTTTCTTT
>TRBD2|TRBJ2-1|NA|TRBV14
CASSQEIGLAGDYEQFF
TGTGCCAGCAGCCAAGAGATCGGGCTAGCGGGAGACTATGAGCAGTTCTTC
>TRBD1|TRBJ1-2|NA|TRBV7-6
CASSRDRNYNYTF
TGTGCCAGCAGCCGGGACAGGAACTATAACTACACCTTC
>NA|TRBJ1-2|few|TRBV4-1
CASSPPTVYGYTF
TGCGCCAGCAGCCCCCCGACAGTCTATGGCTACACCTTC
>NA|TRBJ2-1|NA|TRBV18
CASSQVQGGDNEQFF
TGTGCCAGCTCACAGGTCCAGGGCGGAGACAATGAGCAGTTCTTC
>NA|TRBJ1-2|NA|TRBV13
CASSLYSAGDYGYTF
TGTGCCAGCAGCTTGTACTCGGCAGGGGACTATGGCTACACCTTC
>NA|TRBJ1-1|few|TRBV18
CASAEGLTEAFF
TGTGCCAGCGCGGAGGGACTCACTGAAGCTTTCTTT
>NA|TRBJ1-2|NA|TRBV30
CAWSRAMGYTF
TGTGCCTGGAGTCGCGCCATGGGCTACACCTTC
>TRBD1|TRBJ1-2|NA|TRBV10-3
CAISDPQTPTGSYGYTF
TGTGCCATCAGTGACCCCCAGACCCCGACAGGGAGCTATGGCTACACCTTC
>TRBD2|TRBJ2-1|NA|TRBV6-2/TRBV6-3
CASSSLSGRNSYNEQFF
TGTGCCAGCAGTTCTCTTAGCGGGAGAAACTCCTACAATGAGCAGTTCTTC
>NA|TRBJ1-1|NA|TRBV28
CASSLSRQSNTEAFF
TGTGCCAGCTCCTTAAGCCGACAGTCGAACACTGAAGCTTTCTTT
>NA|TRBJ1-6|NA|TRBV5-5
CASSTEGGRRRAPLHF
TGTGCCAGCAGTACGGAGGGGGGGCGGCGTAGGGCACCCCTCCACTTT
>NA|TRBJ1-6|NA|TRBV18
CASSPSPLSSYNSPLHF
TGTGCCAGCTCACCATCCCCACTAAGCTCCTATAATTCACCCCTCCACTTT
>NA|TRBJ1-5|NA|TRBV2
CASTASGGNQPQHF
TGTGCCTCTACGGCATCAGGGGGCAATCAGCCCCAGCATTTT
>NA|TRBJ1-1|NA|TRBV30
CAWSEPPTNTEAFF
TGTGCCTGGAGCGAGCCCCCCACCAACACTGAAGCTTTCTTT
>NA|TRBJ1-1|NA|TRBV5-1
CASSLAPSENTEAFF
TGCGCCAGCAGCTTGGCCCCCTCAGAGAACACTGAAGCTTTCTTT
>NA|TRBJ2-7|NA|TRBV30
CAWSVGGGVDEQYF
TGTGCCTGGAGTGTCGGAGGAGGTGTCGACGAGCAGTACTTC
>TRBD1|TRBJ1-4|NA|TRBV14
CASSQGRQGLSELFF
TGTGCCAGCAGCCAAGGTCGACAGGGGTTAAGTGAACTGTTTTTT
>NA|TRBJ1-2|NA|TRBV19
CATTLDGDYGYTF
TGTGCCACCACCCTAGACGGAGACTATGGCTACACCTTC
>NA|TRBJ2-7|NA|TRBV10-3
CAISESLTGIYEQYF
TGTGCCATCAGTGAGTCTCTTACAGGTATCTACGAGCAGTACTTC
>NA|TRBJ2-5|NA|TRBV4-1
CASSQGGVGETQYF
TGCGCCAGCAGCCAAGGGGGGGTCGGAGAGACCCAGTACTTC
>TRBD1|TRBJ1-3|NA|TRBV29-1
CSVTKQGSLETIYF
TGCAGCGTCACTAAACAGGGGTCCTTGGAGACCATATATTTT